The rows below give T cell receptor beta chains drawn from one sample of a study of T cell responses to AZD1222 COVID-19 vaccine. Using immunoSEQ multiplex PCR, the repertoire was profiled, and TCRdb retains in-frame clones only, with some absent. The sample includes roughly 150,000 clones, roughly 87% seen only once; the top ten take roughly 6%. The sample here was peripheral blood, taken 28 days after the second AZD1222 dose. The origin of the receptors is an adult who received the AZD1222 COVID-19 vaccine. CDR3s include the opening cysteine and the closing phenylalanine or tryptophan. The D gene is left open where the match is weak. A clone size is listed for some rows: how often the clone was seen (once, few, many), or a class if it is expanded.

. TRBJ2-3 TRBD2 TRBV27 CASRTSDTDTQYF TGTGCCAGTCGGACTAGCGACACAGATACGCAGTATTTT
. TRBJ2-7 TRBD1 TRBV6-5 CASSSPGTGKPYEQYF TGTGCCAGCAGTTCACCCGGGACAGGGAAGCCCTACGAGCAGTACTTC
. TRBJ1-2 TRBD1 TRBV10-3 CAISESDRGHPYTF TGTGCCATCAGTGAGTCGGACAGGGGTCACCCCTACACCTTC
few TRBJ1-1 . TRBV12-3/TRBV12-4 CASSLGSQKEAFF TGTGCCAGCAGTTTAGGTAGCCAGAAGGAAGCTTTCTTT
. TRBJ1-6 . TRBV28 CASKLGGDNSPLHF TGTGCCAGCAAACTTGGCGGCGATAATTCACCCCTCCACTTT
once TRBJ2-3 . TRBV7-3 CASSQGGDTQYF TGTGCCAGCAGCCAGGGGGGAGATACGCAGTATTTT
. TRBJ2-7 . TRBV28 CASSPRGVSSYEQYF TGTGCCAGCAGTCCAAGGGGGGTAAGCTCCTACGAGCAGTACTTC
. TRBJ1-2 . TRBV9 CASSLNYGYTF TGTGCCAGCAGCCTCAACTATGGCTACACCTTC
. TRBJ2-1 TRBD2 TRBV5-4 CASSLSGSNEQFF TGTGCCAGCAGTTTAAGCGGGAGTAATGAGCAGTTCTTC
. TRBJ1-5 TRBD1 TRBV6-5 CATGGQLNQPQHF TGTGCCACGGGGGGACAGCTCAATCAGCCCCAGCATTTT
once TRBJ2-7 TRBD1 TRBV6-6 CASSYRQGAYEQYF TGTGCCAGCAGTTACCGACAGGGGGCCTACGAGCAGTACTTC